A single sample gave rise to the 26 T cell receptor beta chains below, sequenced in a study of shared clonotypes between healthy human individuals. The protocol was immunoSEQ multiplex PCR, while the TCRdb copy is restricted to in-frame clones and leaves out a portion. The table shows some 2,500,000 clones, with roughly 93% occurring only once. Sequencing was done on a sample of naive CD4+ T cells from PBMCs. The subset here: CD45RA+ positively selected. These TCRs come from a man younger than 35 in good health. Some clones in this sample may be carry-over from other donors' samples.

The chain recombines TRBV18 with TRBJ2-3; 8 nucleotides agree with TRBD2. The CDR3 is 14 residues long. CDR1 is KGHSH and CDR2 is LQKENI in the germline V gene. The trim removed 3 bases at V and 4 bases at J, leaving 3 bases unmatched. The CDR3, as DNA: TGTGCCAGCTCACCCGGGACTAGGTCAGATACGCAGTATTTT. Amino acid sequence: CASSPGTRSDTQYF.

The CDR3 DNA reads as TGTGCCAGCAGCTTTTCCGGGGCGAGCTCCTACGAGCAGTACTTC. Amino acid sequence: CASSFSGASSYEQYF. The J gene is TRBJ2-7, the V gene TRBV5-8; D may correspond to TRBD1 or TRBD2 (5 bases each). From germline, CDR1 is SGHTS and CDR2 YDEGEE. The CDR3 is 15 residues long. V was trimmed by 2 bases and J by 0 bases, leaving 12 bases between them.

This clone was observed once. V is TRBV6-5 and J is TRBJ1-3; D possibly corresponds to TRBD1 (5 bases). The CDR3 contains 15 residues. V was pared by 0 bases and J by 0 bases, with 6 bases between. The germline gives CDR1 MNHEY, CDR2 SVGAGI. CDR3 coding DNA: TGTGCCAGCAGTTACTCAGGGGTCTCTGGAAACACCATATATTTT. As protein: CASSYSGVSGNTIYF.

The chain recombines TRBV7-3 with TRBJ2-7, with 14 bases lining up with TRBD2. With 3 bases clipped from V and 7 bases from J, the junction kept 5 bases outside the gene matches. Germline V gives CDR1 SGHTA, CDR2 FQGTGA. The CDR3 is 15 amino acids. CDR3 sequence: CASSLGLAGVLEQYF. The CDR3 DNA reads TGTGCCAGCAGCTTGGGACTAGCGGGAGTATTGGAGCAGTACTTC. Together with reference TRBV7-3 and TRBJ2-7, the CDR3 gives the full variable domain: GAGVSQTPSNKVTEKGKYVELRCDPISGHTALYWYRQSLGQGPEFLIYFQGTGAADDSGLPNDRFFAVRPEGSVSTLKIQRTERGDSAVYLCASSLGLAGVLEQYFGPGTRLTVT.

This chain connects TRBV28 to TRBJ1-6, with TRBD1 as a possible D gene (5 bases). Trimming took 4 bases from V and 6 from J, leaving 10 bases between them. Per the germline V gene, CDR1 is MDHEN and CDR2 is SYDVKM. CDR3 length: 14 amino acids. The CDR3: CASSWYRSNSPLHF. In DNA, the CDR3 is TGTGCCAGCAGTTGGTACAGGTCTAATTCACCCCTCCACTTT.

The V gene is TRBV29-1, the J gene TRBJ1-4; D remains unclear. The length of the CDR3 is 12 residues. Per the germline V gene, CDR1 is SQVTM and CDR2 is ANQGSEA. The ends were cut back, 7 bases at V and 5 bases at J, with 11 bases in the middle. The CDR3 here is CSATANNEKLFF. The CDR3 nucleotides read TGCAGCGCAACGGCCAACAATGAAAAACTGTTTTTT.

V and J are TRBV7-3 and TRBJ2-7; D possibly corresponds to TRBD1 (5 bases). The CDR3 extends over 13 amino acids. The V and J ends lost 4 bases and 6 bases respectively, with 13 bases between them. CDR1 and CDR2 from the germline V gene are SGHTA and FQGTGA. The CDR3: CASSSTQGGEQYF. In DNA, the CDR3 is TGTGCCAGCAGCTCAACTCAGGGCGGCGAGCAGTACTTC.

DNA for the CDR3: TGTGCCAGCTCACTTCTGAGGGATAGGGGGGCCAACGTCCTGACTTTC. Its protein is CASSLLRDRGANVLTF. The rearrangement links TRBV28 to TRBJ2-6; a possible D gene is TRBD2 (5 bases). The CDR3 loop spans 16 amino acids. V lost 8 bases and J lost 4, with 18 bases in between. Germline V lookup: CDR1 MDHEN, CDR2 SYDVKM.

J is TRBJ1-1 and V is TRBV2; D possibly corresponds to TRBD1 (6 bases). Trimming pared 1 base from V and 4 bases from J, leaving 16 bases between. The CDR3 totals 16 residues. Germline V gives CDR1 SNHLY, CDR2 FYNNEI. This CDR3 reads CASSEELPARGTEAFF. CDR3 in DNA: TGTGCCAGCAGTGAAGAGCTCCCCGCCAGGGGCACTGAAGCTTTCTTT.

This rearrangement joins TRBV5-1 to TRBJ2-3, with D maybe TRBD1 (6 bases). The germline gives CDR1 SGHRS, CDR2 YFSETQ. CDR3 size: 14 residues. With 4 bases removed from V and 0 bases from J, the gap between germline ends came to 9 bases. CDR3 sequence: CASSIGQSTDTQYF. DNA for the CDR3: TGCGCCAGCAGCATCGGACAGAGCACAGATACGCAGTATTTT.

The chain joins TRBV18 to TRBJ2-5; no clear D. This CDR3 has 15 residues. V lost 3 bases to trimming and J lost 0 bases, with 11 bases between them. From germline, CDR1 is KGHSH and CDR2 LQKENI. The CDR3 sequence: CASSPDQEYQETQYF. The DNA of the CDR3 is TGTGCCAGCTCACCGGACCAGGAGTACCAAGAGACCCAGTACTTC.

CDR3: CASNPLGQGLYEQYF. CDR3 sequence (DNA): TGTGCCAGCAACCCCCTGGGACAGGGTTTGTACGAGCAGTACTTC. The chain is built from TRBV28 and TRBJ2-7, with 9 bases lining up with TRBD1. The V and J ends lost 7 bases and 4 bases, in that order; junction bases with no gene match: 11. Germline V lookup: CDR1 MDHEN, CDR2 SYDVKM. The CDR3 consists of 15 residues.

This clone was found once. The gene calls are TRBV28 and TRBJ1-5; 7 bases line up with TRBD1. The CDR3 length is 17 residues. CDR1 and CDR2 (germline): MDHEN, SYDVKM. J was trimmed by 0 bases and V by 6 bases; bases with no gene match: 11. The CDR3 coding sequence is TGTGCCAGCAGACCCCCCGGGACAGCCTATAGCAATCAGCCCCAGCATTTT. It translates to CASRPPGTAYSNQPQHF.

The genes are TRBV25-1 and TRBJ2-5; tentative D call: TRBD1 (7 bases). Germline V gene sequence: CDR1 MGHDK, CDR2 SYGVNS. V was pared by 1 base and J by 5 bases, with 20 bases between. CDR3 length: 17 amino acids. This CDR3 reads CASSELRLEGASETQYF. CDR3 DNA sequence: TGTGCCAGCAGTGAATTACGGTTGGAGGGGGCTTCGGAGACCCAGTACTTC. The full variable domain, in which reference TRBV25-1 and TRBJ2-5 provide the parts outside the CDR3, is EADIYQTPRYLVIGTGKKITLECSQTMGHDKMYWYQQDPGMELHLIHYSYGVNSTEKGDLSSESTVSRIRTEHFPLTLESARPSHTSQYLCASSELRLEGASETQYFGPGTRLLVL.

This sequence joins TRBV11-3 and TRBJ2-3; 9 bases line up with TRBD2. CDR3 length: 18 amino acids. Trimming removed 1 base from V and 2 bases from J; junction bases left unmatched: 10. Per germline, CDR1 SGHNT and CDR2 YENEEA. In DNA, the CDR3 is TGTGCCAGCAGCTTAGTCAGTTGGCTAGCGGGATACACAGATACGCAGTATTTT. It translates to CASSLVSWLAGYTDTQYF. Variable domain in full (rest from reference TRBV11-3 and TRBJ2-3): EAGVVQSPRYKIIEKKQPVAFWCNPISGHNTLYWYLQNLGQGPELLIRYENEEAVDDSQLPKDRFSAERLKGVDSTLKIQPAELGDSAVYLCASSLVSWLAGYTDTQYFGPGTRLTVL.

This clone is a singleton in its sample. J is TRBJ2-2 and V is TRBV7-3; maybe TRBD1 (6 bases). Between the trimmed V and J ends, which lost 3 bases and 1 base, there was a span of 6 bases. The germline V gene encodes CDR1 SGHTA and CDR2 FQGTGA. The CDR3 is made up of 14 amino acids. CDR3 sequence reads: CASSLTGNTGELFF. Here the CDR3 DNA reads TGTGCCAGCAGCTTGACAGGGAACACCGGGGAGCTGTTTTTT.

The chain combines TRBV28 with TRBJ1-2; 9 bases align to TRBD1. The CDR3 covers 15 residues. Germline CDR1 MDHEN, CDR2 SYDVKM. V shed 5 bases and J 3 bases; nucleotides not matched to a gene: 7. CDR3 bases: TGTGCCAGCAGTCGTCCGGGACAGGGCCACTATGGCTACACCTTC. Amino acid sequence: CASSRPGQGHYGYTF.

This clone was detected only once. The chain has TRBV27 and TRBJ1-1; 7 nucleotides align to TRBD1. The V gene's germline CDR1 is MNHEY and CDR2 SMNVEV (reference sequence). The CDR3 spans 16 residues. V gave up 4 bases and J gave up 4 bases; unmatched junction bases: 12. CDR3 coding DNA: TGTGCCAGCAGTTCGTCGACAGGGTCGAGGCGCACTGAAGCTTTCTTT. This codes for CASSSSTGSRRTEAFF.

In its sample, this clone was seen once. This chain uses TRBV7-9 with TRBJ2-5; weak D call: TRBD1 (6 bases). CDR1 is SEHNR, CDR2 FQNEAQ, per germline (reference sequence). The CDR3 is 14 amino acids. Trimming removed 5 bases at V and 1 base at J, with 11 bases between. CDR3 residues: CASSPQGPQETQYF. The CDR3 DNA is TGTGCCAGCAGCCCCCAGGGGCCCCAAGAGACCCAGTACTTC. Variable domain in full (rest from reference TRBV7-9 and TRBJ2-5): DTGVSQNPRHKITKRGQNVTFRCDPISEHNRLYWYRQTLGQGPEFLTYFQNEAQLEKSRLLSDRFSAERPKGSFSTLEIQRTEQGDSAMYLCASSPQGPQETQYFGPGTRLLVL.

Notes on this clone: Other DNA sequences from this sample encode an identical CDR3 as well. The chain has TRBV6-5 and TRBJ2-2; 7 bases fit TRBD1. CDR3 size: 13 residues. Germline CDR1 and CDR2: MNHEY and SVGAGI. V lost 4 bases, J lost 5 bases, and 1 base stayed unmatched. The CDR3: CASSLTGTGELFF. CDR3 in DNA: TGTGCCAGCAGTTTGACAGGGACCGGGGAGCTGTTTTTT.

The chain links TRBV5-1 to TRBJ2-7; 9 bases line up with TRBD1. The germline gives CDR1 SGHRS, CDR2 YFSETQ. The CDR3 covers 16 residues. The junction had 6 bases not matched to a gene; V was cut back by 1 base and J by 1 base. CDR3 sequence (DNA): TGCGCCAGCAGCTTGCTAGGGACAGGGCTTTCCTACGAGCAGTACTTC. It encodes CASSLLGTGLSYEQYF.

This clone is a singleton in its sample. CDR3: CASSERAIKFF. In nucleotides, the CDR3 is TGTGCCAGCAGTGAACGCGCAATCAAGTTCTTC. The genes are TRBV25-1 and TRBJ2-1; D ambiguous. This CDR3 region has 11 residues. Trimming took off 2 bases at V and 14 bases at J, with 10 bases between the two ends. CDR1 is MGHDK, CDR2 SYGVNS, per germline.

The chain uses TRBV28 and TRBJ1-6; D is possibly TRBD1 (6 bases). V lost 3 bases and J lost 6, with 9 bases in between. This CDR3 is built from 14 residues. Germline V lookup: CDR1 MDHEN, CDR2 SYDVKM. CDR3 amino acids: CASSLRQANSPLHF. CDR3 in DNA: TGTGCCAGCAGTTTGCGACAGGCTAATTCACCCCTCCACTTT. The variable domain in full, completed from reference TRBV28 and TRBJ1-6, reads DVKVTQSSRYLVKRTGEKVFLECVQDMDHENMFWYRQDPGLGLRLIYFSYDVKMKEKGDIPEGYSVSREKKERFSLILESASTNQTSMYLCASSLRQANSPLHFGNGTRLTVT.

The V and J genes are TRBV5-1 and TRBJ2-7; 9 nucleotides match TRBD2. J lost 0 bases, V lost 4 bases, and 8 bases had no gene match. This CDR3 contains 16 residues. Germline CDR1 reads SGHRS; CDR2 reads YFSETQ. CDR3 in amino acids: CASSPLGSGSSYEQYF. DNA for the CDR3: TGCGCCAGCAGCCCGCTGGGTAGCGGGAGCTCCTACGAGCAGTACTTC.

The chain has TRBV6-6 and TRBJ1-1; 10 positions match TRBD1. This CDR3 contains 13 residues. J gave up 5 bases and V 9 bases, and 6 bases lay outside the gene matches. The germline V gene has CDR1 MNHNY and CDR2 SVGAGI (reference sequence). The CDR3 DNA reads as TGTGCCAGGGCGGGACAGGGGTCAACTGAAGCTTTCTTT. This gives the protein CARAGQGSTEAFF.

This chain connects TRBV5-1 to TRBJ2-7, with 11 bases fitting TRBD1. Per the germline V gene, CDR1 is SGHRS and CDR2 is YFSETQ. V lost 2 bases to trimming and J lost 7 bases; unmatched junction nucleotides: 5. There are 14 residues in the CDR3. This CDR3 is CASSFRTGGQEQYF. The CDR3 DNA reads TGCGCCAGCAGCTTTAGGACAGGGGGCCAGGAGCAGTACTTC.